This T cell receptor beta chain was sequenced in a study of shared clonotypes between healthy human individuals. The study ran the assay at deep level. Authors' methods: ImmunoSEQ only sent back junction sequences with no quality scores, so filtering was done differently. Assay used: immunoSEQ multiplex PCR; TCRdb lists only in-frame clones, some missing. Clonal size and the V and J genes are those of that table, whereas D and trimming came from the DNA. The top ten clones hold roughly 0.23% of a sample with fewer than 850,000 clones, 90% to 98% of them seen once. It was CD45RO-negative cells, positively selected for CCR7, that made up naive CD8 cells, with terminally differentiated effector memory CD45RA+ cells excluded. The donor population consisted of healthy HIV-negative adults with no recent acute infections or vaccinations. Per germline, CDR1 MNHEY and CDR2 SMNVEV (reference sequence). The V end was cut by 5 bases, the J end by 6 bases, with 11 bases between. This CDR3 contains 13 residues.

Sequencing was performed on naive CD8+ T cells sorted from blood. The rearrangement joins TRBV27 to TRBJ2-1, with D possibly being TRBD2 (5 bases). This TCR came from a man aged 25 to 40 in good health. CDR3 sequence: CASSLGAVNEQFF. CDR3 DNA: TGTGCCAGCAGTCTGGGAGCAGTCAATGAGCAGTTCTTC.